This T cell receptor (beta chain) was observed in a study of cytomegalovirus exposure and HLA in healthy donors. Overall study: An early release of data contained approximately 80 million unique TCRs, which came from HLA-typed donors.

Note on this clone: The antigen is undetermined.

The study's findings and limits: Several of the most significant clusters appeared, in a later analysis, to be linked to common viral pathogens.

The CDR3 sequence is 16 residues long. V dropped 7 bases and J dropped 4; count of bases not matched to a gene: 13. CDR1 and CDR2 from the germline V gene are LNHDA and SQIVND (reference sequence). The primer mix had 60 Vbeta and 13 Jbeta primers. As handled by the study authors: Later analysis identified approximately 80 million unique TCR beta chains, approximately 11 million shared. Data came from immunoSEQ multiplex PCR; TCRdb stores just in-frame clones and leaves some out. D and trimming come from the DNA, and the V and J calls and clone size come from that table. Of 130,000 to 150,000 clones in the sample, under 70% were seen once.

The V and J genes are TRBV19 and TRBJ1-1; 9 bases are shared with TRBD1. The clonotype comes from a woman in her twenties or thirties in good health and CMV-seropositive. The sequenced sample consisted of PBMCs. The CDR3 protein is CASISGRGQGFTEAFF. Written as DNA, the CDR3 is TGTGCCAGTATTTCAGGAAGGGGACAGGGCTTCACTGAAGCTTTCTTT.